This T cell receptor beta chain was captured by sequencing in a study of chemoradiotherapy in HPV16-positive cancers. TCRdb's copy holds only in-frame clones and misses some; the assay was immunoSEQ multiplex PCR. The repertoire holds around 23,000 clones, about 90% seen once, with around 5.8% in the top ten. Germline assignment: CDR1 MNHEY and CDR2 SVGAGI. This CDR3 comprises 15 residues. Trimming removed 5 bases from V and 8 bases from J; junction bases left unmatched: 9. The receptor was derived from a human donor with HPV-associated anogenital cancer. Sequenced here: blood, sampled from a patient who underwent chemoradiotherapy. The rearrangement links TRBV6-5 to TRBJ1-4; 9 bases fit TRBD1. For the CDR3, the DNA is TGTGCCAGCAGTCTTACGACAGGGGGATGGGAAAAACTGTTTTTT. Translating gives CASSLTTGGWEKLFF.